The 24 T cell receptor beta chains reported below all come from one sample, sequenced in a study of T cell responses to AZD1222 COVID-19 vaccine. Data came from immunoSEQ multiplex PCR; TCRdb stores just in-frame clones and leaves some out. Of around 90,000 clones listed, 90% to 95% were seen once; the top ten hold less than 5.5%. The sample was peripheral blood, taken on day 0 of MenACWY control vaccination. Receptors originate from an adult in good health.

V is TRBV6-2 or TRBV6-3 and J is TRBJ2-4, with a weak D call TRBD1 (6 bases). This CDR3 is 17 amino acids long. With 0 bases removed from V and 0 bases from J, the gap between germline ends came to 12 bases. Germline-derived CDR1 and CDR2 are MNHEY and SVGEGT. The CDR3 DNA is TGTGCCAGCAGTTACTCTGCGACAGGCCTAGCCAAAAACATTCAGTACTTC. This translates into CASSYSATGLAKNIQYF.

V usage is TRBV18 and J usage is TRBJ1-2, with D possibly TRBD1 on 5 matching bases. Trimming removed 2 bases at V and 3 bases at J, with 7 bases between. This CDR3 region has 13 residues. Germline lookup yields CDR1 KGHSH and CDR2 LQKENI. This CDR3 reads CASSPGGDYGYTF. As DNA, the CDR3 is TGTGCCAGCTCACCAGGAGGGGACTATGGCTACACCTTC.

The chain is built from TRBV4-2 and TRBJ1-4; D not resolved. Germline values: CDR1 LGHNA, CDR2 YNFKEQ. The V gene lost 0 bases and the J gene lost 0 bases, with 14 bases spanning the gap. The CDR3 is 18 amino acids. CDR3 DNA sequence: TGTGCCAGCAGCCAAGACGGCGCGACACTTGCAACTAATGAAAAACTGTTTTTT. Amino acids: CASSQDGATLATNEKLFF.

The J gene is TRBJ2-5, the V gene TRBV12-5; D remains ambiguous. The CDR3 has 12 residues. CDR1 is LGHNT, CDR2 FRNRAP, per germline. V was trimmed by 3 bases and J by 4 bases, leaving 6 bases between them. The CDR3 protein is CASGFDRETQYF. DNA for the CDR3: TGTGCTAGTGGTTTCGACCGAGAGACCCAGTACTTC.

This clone was seen only once. The chain carries TRBV5-1 and TRBJ1-1; 7 nucleotides align to TRBD1. This CDR3 region has 16 residues. Germline values: CDR1 SGHRS, CDR2 YFSETQ. Losses at the gene ends were 4 bases for V and 7 bases for J; bases not matched to a gene: 16. The CDR3 DNA reads as TGCGCCAGCAGCCGCAACACAGGGGTCGAAGGGGGTGAAGCTTTCTTT. Its translation: CASSRNTGVEGGEAFF. The variable domain in full, with the rest retrieved from reference TRBV5-1 and TRBJ1-1, is KAGVTQTPRYLIKTRGQQVTLSCSPISGHRSVSWYQQTPGQGLQFLFEYFSETQRNKGNFPGRFSGRQFSNSRSEMNVSTLELGDSALYLCASSRNTGVEGGEAFFGQGTRLTVV.

The chain is built from TRBV10-3 and TRBJ2-5; TRBD1 aligns across 7 bases. Germline CDR1 ENHRY, CDR2 SYGVKD. V lost 3 bases and J lost 1; bases outside the gene matches: 8. The CDR3 spans 16 residues. The CDR3 DNA follows: TGTGCCATCAGTGAAGGAAACAGGGGCATCCAAGAGACCCAGTACTTC. This codes for CAISEGNRGIQETQYF.

CDR3 protein: CASNLRGLSTDTQYF. DNA for the CDR3: TGTGCCAGTAACCTGCGGGGATTAAGCACAGATACGCAGTATTTT. The chain uses TRBV19 and TRBJ2-3; a weak D match, TRBD2 (6 bases). The CDR3 totals 15 residues. Germline V gives CDR1 LNHDA, CDR2 SQIVND (reference sequence). V shed 7 bases and J shed 0 bases, with 14 bases lying between them. The whole variable domain, remainder taken from reference TRBV19 and TRBJ2-3, is DGGITQSPKYLFRKEGQNVTLSCEQNLNHDAMYWYRQDPGQGLRLIYYSQIVNDFQKGDIAEGYSVSREKKESFPLTVTSAQKNPTAFYLCASNLRGLSTDTQYFGPGTRLTVL.

The chain couples TRBV21-1 to TRBJ1-5. TRBV21-1 is a pseudogene segment. The CDR3 runs 11 residues. The CDR3, as DNA: TGTGCCAGCAGCAAGCGACAGCCCCAGCATTTT. Its translation: CASSKRQPQHF.

The CDR3 loop reads CASTLDGDSNQPQHF. The CDR3 DNA reads TGTGCCAGTACCCTCGACGGCGATAGCAATCAGCCCCAGCATTTT. The genes are TRBV19 and TRBJ1-5; D is unclear. The germline CDR1 and CDR2 sequences are LNHDA and SQIVND (reference sequence). The V end lost 7 bases, the J end lost 0 bases, and 13 bases lay between the germline ends. The CDR3 loop spans 15 amino acids.

V is TRBV6-5 and J is TRBJ1-1; D remains ambiguous. V lost 5 bases and J lost 3, with 13 bases in between. Germline V gene data show CDR1 as MNHEY and CDR2 as SVGAGI. This CDR3 is 14 amino acids long. This CDR3 is CASSPRHGYTEAFF. As DNA, the CDR3 is TGTGCCAGCAGTCCCCGACATGGCTACACTGAAGCTTTCTTT.

This chain connects TRBV5-1 to TRBJ2-7, with TRBD1 matching 7 bases. CDR1 is SGHRS and CDR2 is YFSETQ in the germline V gene. V was pared by 0 bases and J by 0 bases, with 3 bases of the junction left unmatched. This CDR3 spans 15 amino acids. The CDR3: CASSLGAGGSYEQYF. CDR3 nucleotides: TGCGCCAGCAGCTTGGGGGCAGGGGGCTCCTACGAGCAGTACTTC. Full variable domain (missing parts from reference TRBV5-1 and TRBJ2-7): KAGVTQTPRYLIKTRGQQVTLSCSPISGHRSVSWYQQTPGQGLQFLFEYFSETQRNKGNFPGRFSGRQFSNSRSEMNVSTLELGDSALYLCASSLGAGGSYEQYFGPGTRLTVT.

The chain combines TRBV5-1 with TRBJ1-1; 7 bases agree with TRBD1. Germline V CDR1 and CDR2: SGHRS, YFSETQ. The CDR3 consists of 16 residues. V lost 0 bases, J lost 1 base, and 6 bases stayed unmatched. CDR3 sequence (DNA): TGCGCCAGCAGCTTGGCCACGGGACAGACGAACACTGAAGCTTTCTTT. The encoded protein is CASSLATGQTNTEAFF.

This chain connects TRBV28 to TRBJ1-3, with D maybe TRBD1 (6 bases). Trimming left V 5 bases short and J 3 bases short, with 14 bases between. The CDR3 is made up of 15 amino acids. Germline V gene sequence: CDR1 MDHEN, CDR2 SYDVKM. The DNA of the CDR3 is TGTGCCAGCAGTCCCACTCGGGGGCTTGGAAACACCATATATTTT. Translating gives CASSPTRGLGNTIYF.

The V gene is TRBV19, the J gene TRBJ2-7; D not resolved. The CDR3 has 13 amino acids. Between the trimmed V and J ends, which lost 5 bases and 0 bases, there was a span of 8 bases. The germline V gene encodes CDR1 LNHDA and CDR2 SQIVND (reference sequence). CDR3 region: CASSPGGSYEQYF. The CDR3 DNA sequence: TGTGCCAGTAGTCCTGGTGGCTCCTACGAGCAGTACTTC.

V gene TRBV5-1 combines with J gene TRBJ1-2; 8 bases are shared with TRBD1. The CDR3 is made up of 14 amino acids. Germline-derived CDR1 and CDR2 are SGHRS and YFSETQ. V lost 4 bases and J lost 8; bases outside the gene matches: 10. The CDR3 here is CASSADRVTVGYTF. CDR3 coding DNA: TGCGCCAGCAGCGCGGACAGGGTGACGGTCGGCTACACCTTC.

The gene calls are TRBV25-1 and TRBJ1-5; D is perhaps TRBD1 (6 bases). Deletions cut 4 bases from V and 3 bases from J, with 13 bases between. Germline V CDR1 and CDR2: MGHDK, SYGVNS. The CDR3 contains 15 residues. CDR3 DNA sequence: TGTGCCAGCAGTGGGACTGGACAGTCCAATCAGCCCCAGCATTTT. It translates to CASSGTGQSNQPQHF. Based on the CDR3 plus reference TRBV25-1 and TRBJ1-5, the full variable domain is EADIYQTPRYLVIGTGKKITLECSQTMGHDKMYWYQQDPGMELHLIHYSYGVNSTEKGDLSSESTVSRIRTEHFPLTLESARPSHTSQYLCASSGTGQSNQPQHFGDGTRLSIL.

The chain recombines TRBV6-6 with TRBJ2-1; the match to TRBD2 covers 9 bases. The CDR3 has 16 amino acids. The V segment lost 5 bases and the J segment 3 bases; nucleotides outside the gene matches: 8. Germline V gene data show CDR1 as MNHNY and CDR2 as SVGAGI (reference sequence). For the CDR3, the DNA is TGTGCCAGCAGTCCATTAGCGGGGGCGGGCTACAATGAGCAGTTCTTC. Protein product: CASSPLAGAGYNEQFF.

The V gene is TRBV5-1, the J gene TRBJ2-7; no firm D call. The CDR3 runs to 14 residues. V dropped 4 bases and J dropped 0 bases, with 11 bases sitting between them. From germline, CDR1 is SGHRS and CDR2 YFSETQ. As DNA, the CDR3 is TGCGCCAGCAGCCAAGGCCCAACCTCCTACGAGCAGTACTTC. Protein sequence: CASSQGPTSYEQYF.

The chain links TRBV20-1 to TRBJ2-7; TRBD2 agrees at 13 bases. This CDR3 spans 16 amino acids. J lost 3 bases, V lost 3 bases, and 8 bases had no gene match. Per germline, CDR1 DFQATT and CDR2 SNEGSKA (reference sequence). This CDR3 is CSASGGLAGPLYEQYF. CDR3 in DNA: TGCAGTGCTAGTGGGGGACTAGCGGGGCCCCTCTACGAGCAGTACTTC.

The chain employs TRBV7-2 and TRBJ1-2, with TRBD1 identical over 7 bases. The CDR3 consists of 14 residues. The V gene's germline CDR1 is SGHTA and CDR2 FQGNSA. The J segment lost 8 bases and the V segment lost 3 bases, leaving 9 bases of the junction unmatched. For the CDR3, the DNA is TGTGCCAGCAGCTTTTCGCGACAGGGAGGAGGCTACACCTTC. Translating gives CASSFSRQGGGYTF.

In this sample, this clone turned up once. The chain joins TRBV5-1 to TRBJ2-5; unclear D gene. Trimming shortened V by 4 bases and J by 5 bases, and 15 bases separated the two germline ends. The CDR3 consists of 14 residues. Germline-derived CDR1 and CDR2 are SGHRS and YFSETQ. CDR3 sequence reads: CASSHARVGETQYF. The CDR3 bases are TGCGCCAGCAGCCACGCCCGGGTCGGGGAGACCCAGTACTTC.

V usage is TRBV2 and J usage is TRBJ1-4; 8 bases agree with TRBD1. V dropped 5 bases and J dropped 0; count of bases not matched to a gene: 5. There are 16 residues in the CDR3. CDR1 is SNHLY and CDR2 is FYNNEI in the germline V gene. The CDR3 nucleotides read TGTGCCAGCAGTCTTCAGGGGGCTGCAACTAATGAAAAACTGTTTTTT. Translating it yields CASSLQGAATNEKLFF.

This chain links TRBV9 with TRBJ1-1, with a weak D call TRBD1 (5 bases). The V gene's germline CDR1 is SGDLS and CDR2 YYNGEE. The V end lost 3 bases, the J end lost 0 bases, and 9 bases lay between the germline ends. The CDR3 is made up of 14 amino acids. The CDR3 loop reads CASSATVLNTEAFF. The CDR3 nucleotides are TGTGCCAGCAGCGCGACAGTATTGAACACTGAAGCTTTCTTT.

This sequence joins TRBV7-9 and TRBJ1-1; weak D call: TRBD1 (6 bases). The CDR3 covers 13 residues. The V end lost 5 bases, the J end lost 5 bases, and 12 bases lay between the germline ends. Germline CDR1 and CDR2: SEHNR and FQNEAQ (reference sequence). The CDR3 region is CASSATGETEAFF. The CDR3 coding sequence is TGTGCCAGCAGCGCGACAGGAGAGACTGAAGCTTTCTTT.